Presented here are 20 T cell receptor beta chains from one specimen sequenced in a study of cytomegalovirus exposure and HLA in healthy donors. It was with 60 Vbeta and 13 Jbeta primers that the PCR ran. Sequencing used immunoSEQ multiplex PCR; TCRdb keeps in-frame clones, though not all of them. The sample lists 150,000 to 200,000 clones, under 80% seen once, with roughly 1.4% in the top ten. The sequenced sample consisted of PBMCs. Source of these receptors: a woman aged 25-40 years in good health and CMV-seronegative.

The chain uses TRBV6-1 and TRBJ2-3; D call uncertain. With 2 bases removed from V and 3 bases from J, the gap between germline ends came to 15 bases. CDR1 is MNHNS, CDR2 SASEGT, per germline. The length of the CDR3 is 16 residues. The CDR3 coding sequence is TGTGCCAGCAGTGAAATTTTCCTAGTCCCGACAGATACGCAGTATTTT. It specifies CASSEIFLVPTDTQYF.

This chain connects TRBV6-5 to TRBJ1-1, with D unclear. CDR3 length: 13 residues. From germline, CDR1 is MNHEY and CDR2 SVGAGI. The ends were cut back, 9 bases at V and 2 bases at J, with 13 bases in the middle. CDR3 in DNA: TGTGCCAGTCGGAGGACGGGAAACACTGAAGCTTTCTTT. This gives the protein CASRRTGNTEAFF.

This clone was observed a single time. This chain links TRBV10-3 with TRBJ1-5, with 9 bases aligning to TRBD1. Germline CDR1 reads ENHRY; CDR2 reads SYGVKD. V gave up 2 bases and J gave up 6 bases; unmatched junction bases: 5. This CDR3 has 15 residues. Here the CDR3 DNA reads TGTGCCATCAGTGAGATTGGGACAGGGAGTCAGCCCCAGCATTTT. This gives the protein CAISEIGTGSQPQHF.

This chain links TRBV4-1 with TRBJ1-3; 8 nucleotides align to TRBD1. Germline values: CDR1 MGHRA, CDR2 YSYEKL. Losses at the gene ends were 1 base for V and 3 bases for J; bases not matched to a gene: 8. The CDR3 sequence is 17 residues long. The chain's CDR3 is CASSQALGQGFGNTIYF. The CDR3, as DNA: TGCGCCAGCAGCCAAGCTCTAGGACAGGGCTTTGGAAACACCATATATTTT.

This clone was seen a single time. V gene TRBV6-1 combines with J gene TRBJ2-7, with a weak D call TRBD2 (6 bases). V was shortened by 7 bases and J by 3 bases, with 13 bases between the two germline ends. Germline V lookup: CDR1 MNHNS, CDR2 SASEGT. The CDR3 covers 13 residues. In nucleotides, the CDR3 is TGTGCCAGCAACATGAGGAGGGACTACGAGCAGTACTTC. Translated: CASNMRRDYEQYF.

The genes are TRBV28 and TRBJ2-1; 11 bases align to TRBD2. V gave up 4 bases and J gave up 1 base; unmatched junction bases: 3. There are 16 residues in the CDR3. Germline CDR1 is MDHEN and CDR2 is SYDVKM. This chain's CDR3 is CASSSPSGGSYNEQFF. The CDR3 nucleotides read TGTGCCAGCAGTTCACCTAGCGGGGGGTCCTACAATGAGCAGTTCTTC.

V gene TRBV5-1 combines with J gene TRBJ1-2; possible D gene TRBD1, 6 bases. This CDR3 comprises 14 residues. Germline values: CDR1 SGHRS, CDR2 YFSETQ. V lost 0 bases and J lost 4, with 10 bases in between. The CDR3, as DNA: TGCGCCAGCAGCTTGGTTTTGGACAGCTATGGCTACACCTTC. Protein sequence: CASSLVLDSYGYTF. Full variable domain (outside the CDR3, taken from reference TRBV5-1 and TRBJ1-2): KAGVTQTPRYLIKTRGQQVTLSCSPISGHRSVSWYQQTPGQGLQFLFEYFSETQRNKGNFPGRFSGRQFSNSRSEMNVSTLELGDSALYLCASSLVLDSYGYTFGSGTRLTVV.

The chain recombines TRBV28 with TRBJ2-7, with D perhaps TRBD1 (6 bases). Germline-derived CDR1 and CDR2 are MDHEN and SYDVKM. The V gene lost 2 bases and the J gene lost 4 bases, with 18 bases spanning the gap. The CDR3 is 16 residues long. CDR3 in DNA: TGTGCCAGCAGTTTAAGGGGACAAGGAAATGAATACGAGCAGTACTTC. Translation: CASSLRGQGNEYEQYF.

V usage is TRBV4-1 and J usage is TRBJ2-3; 12 positions match TRBD2. Germline V gene data show CDR1 as MGHRA and CDR2 as YSYEKL. CDR3 size: 20 residues. Trimming at V came to 0 bases and at J to 0 bases, leaving 10 bases not matched to a gene. CDR3 in amino acids: CASSQDYFLTSGGSTDTQYF. CDR3 DNA: TGCGCCAGCAGCCAAGATTATTTCTTGACTAGCGGGGGTAGCACAGATACGCAGTATTTT.

The chain uses TRBV11-2 and TRBJ2-7; the D gene is possibly TRBD2 (6 bases). The length of the CDR3 is 15 residues. The ends were cut back, 6 bases at V and 4 bases at J, with 19 bases in the middle. The germline gives CDR1 SGHAT, CDR2 FQNNGV. CDR3 bases: TGTGCCAGCAGACGACTGGGCAGGGAGGTATACGAGCAGTACTTC. Protein product: CASRRLGREVYEQYF.

The V and J genes are TRBV16 and TRBJ2-7; 9 nucleotides line up with TRBD1. Losses at the gene ends were 0 bases for V and 9 bases for J; bases not matched to a gene: 6. The CDR3 covers 14 residues. Germline V gene lookup returns CDR1 KGHSY and CDR2 FQNENV. For the CDR3, the DNA is TGTGCCAGCAGCCAATCAGGGACAGGGACTGGGCAGTACTTC. This translates into CASSQSGTGTGQYF.

The chain carries TRBV7-7 and TRBJ2-7, with 7 bases that match TRBD1. V dropped 5 bases and J dropped 7; count of bases not matched to a gene: 14. In germline, CDR1 is SSHAT, CDR2 FNYEAQ (reference sequence). This CDR3 has 15 residues. The CDR3 region is CASSQGTVPLGEQYF. CDR3 in DNA: TGTGCCAGCAGCCAGGGGACAGTCCCCTTAGGAGAGCAGTACTTC.

The chain joins TRBV2 to TRBJ2-1; a weak D match, TRBD2 (5 bases). Germline V gives CDR1 SNHLY, CDR2 FYNNEI. The CDR3 sequence is 13 residues long. V dropped 5 bases and J dropped 9 bases, with 14 bases sitting between them. CDR3 region: CASSKSLGSEQFF. CDR3 coding DNA: TGTGCCAGCAGTAAATCTCTAGGGAGTGAGCAGTTCTTC.

The rearrangement joins TRBV16 to TRBJ1-4; TRBD1 matches 9 bases. This CDR3 has 15 residues. J was trimmed by 10 bases and V by 1 base; bases with no gene match: 7. Germline loops: CDR1 KGHSY, CDR2 FQNENV. The CDR3 protein is CASSQLGQGNGKLFF. DNA of the CDR3: TGTGCCAGCAGCCAATTGGGACAGGGTAACGGAAAACTGTTTTTT. Full variable domain (missing parts from reference TRBV16 and TRBJ1-4): GEEVAQTPKHLVRGEGQKAKLYCAPIKGHSYVFWYQQVLKNEFKFLISFQNENVFDETGMPKERFSAKCLPNSPCSLEIQATKLEDSAVYFCASSQLGQGNGKLFFGSGTQLSVL.

This clone was observed a handful of times. CDR3 in DNA: TGTGCCAGCTCCCCCCAAAGTGCAGGGGTGAGCAATCAGCCCCAGCATTTT. Residues: CASSPQSAGVSNQPQHF. J is TRBJ1-5 and V is TRBV18; possible D gene TRBD1, 6 bases. Germline-derived CDR1 and CDR2 are KGHSH and LQKENI. The CDR3 spans 17 residues. The V gene lost 6 bases and the J gene lost 1 base, with 19 bases spanning the gap.

This clone was counted between two and nine times. The J gene is TRBJ1-1, the V gene TRBV4-2; D ambiguous. The CDR3 runs to 13 residues. V was pared by 0 bases and J by 12 bases, with 14 bases between. Germline CDR1 and CDR2: LGHNA and YNFKEQ. CDR3 coding DNA: TGTGCCAGCAGCCAAGATGCTAGCGGAACGACTTTCTTT. As protein: CASSQDASGTTFF.

The chain combines TRBV10-3 with TRBJ2-3; TRBD2 matches at 12 bases. The CDR3 length is 16 residues. CDR1 ENHRY and CDR2 SYGVKD come from the germline V gene. The V and J ends lost 2 bases and 0 bases, in that order; junction bases with no gene match: 0. Here the CDR3 DNA reads TGTGCCATCAGTGAGGGACTAGCGGGGAGCACAGATACGCAGTATTTT. This translates into CAISEGLAGSTDTQYF.

The chain has TRBV23-1 and TRBJ2-1; possible D gene TRBD2, 5 bases. TRBV23-1 is reported as an ORF; its role is uncertain. This CDR3 spans 12 amino acids. V lost 2 bases and J lost 14, with 13 bases in between. CDR3: CASSQASSREFF. The CDR3 DNA sequence: TGCGCCAGCAGTCAAGCTAGCTCACGGGAGTTCTTC.

This chain uses TRBV19 with TRBJ1-4; D ambiguous. CDR1 and CDR2 from the germline V gene are LNHDA and SQIVND (reference sequence). The CDR3 loop spans 14 amino acids. Trimming removed 7 bases at V and 4 bases at J, with 13 bases between. CDR3 nucleotides: TGTGCCAGTACGGACCGGGGAATTAATGAAAAACTGTTTTTT. This translates into CASTDRGINEKLFF.

The rearrangement uses TRBV28 and TRBJ1-1, with a tentative D call TRBD1 (5 bases). The V end was cut by 1 base, the J end by 6 bases, with 12 bases between. CDR3 length: 14 amino acids. Germline V gene lookup returns CDR1 MDHEN and CDR2 SYDVKM. The CDR3 here is CASSLSGGRAEAFF. The CDR3 region has the DNA TGTGCCAGCAGTTTATCGGGGGGACGGGCTGAAGCTTTCTTT. Full variable domain (missing parts from reference TRBV28 and TRBJ1-1): DVKVTQSSRYLVKRTGEKVFLECVQDMDHENMFWYRQDPGLGLRLIYFSYDVKMKEKGDIPEGYSVSREKKERFSLILESASTNQTSMYLCASSLSGGRAEAFFGQGTRLTVV.